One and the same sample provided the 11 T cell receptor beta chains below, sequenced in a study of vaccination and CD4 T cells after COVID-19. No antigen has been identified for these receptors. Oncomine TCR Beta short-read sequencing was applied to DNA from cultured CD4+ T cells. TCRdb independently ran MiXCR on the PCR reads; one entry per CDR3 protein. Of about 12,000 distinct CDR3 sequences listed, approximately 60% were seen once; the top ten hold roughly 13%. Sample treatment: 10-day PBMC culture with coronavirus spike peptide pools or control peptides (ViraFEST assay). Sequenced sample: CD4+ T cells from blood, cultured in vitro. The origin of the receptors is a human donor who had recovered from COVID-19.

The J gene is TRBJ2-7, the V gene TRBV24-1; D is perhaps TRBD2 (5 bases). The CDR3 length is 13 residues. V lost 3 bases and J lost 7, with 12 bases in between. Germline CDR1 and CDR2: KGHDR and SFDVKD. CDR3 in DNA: TGTGCCACCAGTGATCCCGGGGTTAAGGAGCAGTACTTC. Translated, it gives CATSDPGVKEQYF.

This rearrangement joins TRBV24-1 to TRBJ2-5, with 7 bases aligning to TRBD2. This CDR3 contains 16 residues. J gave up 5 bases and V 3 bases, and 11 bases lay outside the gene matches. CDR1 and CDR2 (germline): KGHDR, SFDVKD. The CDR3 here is CATSDPIGGRGETQYF. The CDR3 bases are TGTGCCACCAGTGATCCGATCGGCGGGAGAGGTGAGACCCAGTACTTC.

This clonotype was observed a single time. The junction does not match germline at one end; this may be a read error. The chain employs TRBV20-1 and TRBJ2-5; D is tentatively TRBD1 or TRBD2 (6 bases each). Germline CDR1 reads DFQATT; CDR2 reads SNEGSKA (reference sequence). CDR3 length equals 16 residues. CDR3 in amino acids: CSAGLAGQPHQESQYF. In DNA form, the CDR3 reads TGCAGTGCAGGCCTGGCGGGACAACCCCACCAAGAGTCCCAGTACTTC.

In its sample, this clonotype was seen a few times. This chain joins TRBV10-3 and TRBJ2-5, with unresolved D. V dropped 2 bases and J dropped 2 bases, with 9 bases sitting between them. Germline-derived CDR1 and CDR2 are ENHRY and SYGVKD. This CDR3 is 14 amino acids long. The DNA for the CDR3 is TGTGCCATCAGTGAGGGCTTCCTTCAAGAGACCCAGTACTTC. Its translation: CAISEGFLQETQYF.

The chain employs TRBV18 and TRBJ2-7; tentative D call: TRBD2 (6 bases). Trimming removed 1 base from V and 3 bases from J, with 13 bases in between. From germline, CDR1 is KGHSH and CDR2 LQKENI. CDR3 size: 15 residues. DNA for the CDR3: TGTGCCAGCTCACCACGTTCCGGGACTTTCTACGAGCAGTACTTC. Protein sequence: CASSPRSGTFYEQYF. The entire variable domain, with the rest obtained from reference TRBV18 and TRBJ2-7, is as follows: NAGVMQNPRHLVRRRGQEARLRCSPMKGHSHVYWYRQLPEEGLKFMVYLQKENIIDESGMPKERFSAEFPKEGPSILRIQQVVRGDSAAYFCASSPRSGTFYEQYFGPGTRLTVT.

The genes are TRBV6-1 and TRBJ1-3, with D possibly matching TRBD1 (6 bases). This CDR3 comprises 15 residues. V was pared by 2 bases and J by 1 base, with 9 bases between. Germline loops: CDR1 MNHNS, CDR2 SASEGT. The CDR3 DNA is TGTGCCAGCAGTGAACAGACAGGTTCTGGAAACACCATATATTTT. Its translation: CASSEQTGSGNTIYF.

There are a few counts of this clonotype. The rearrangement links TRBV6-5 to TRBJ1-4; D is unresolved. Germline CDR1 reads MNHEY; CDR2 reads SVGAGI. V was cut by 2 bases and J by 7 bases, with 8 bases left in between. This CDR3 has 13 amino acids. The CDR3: CASSYREGEKLFF. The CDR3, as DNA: TGTGCCAGCAGTTACAGGGAAGGTGAAAAACTGTTTTTT.

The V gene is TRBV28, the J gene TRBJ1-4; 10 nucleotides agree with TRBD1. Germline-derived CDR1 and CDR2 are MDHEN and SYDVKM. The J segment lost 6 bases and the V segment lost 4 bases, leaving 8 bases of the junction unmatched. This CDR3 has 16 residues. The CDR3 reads CASSSPRTGGDEKLFF. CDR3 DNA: TGTGCCAGCAGTTCGCCCCGGACAGGGGGGGATGAAAAACTGTTTTTT.

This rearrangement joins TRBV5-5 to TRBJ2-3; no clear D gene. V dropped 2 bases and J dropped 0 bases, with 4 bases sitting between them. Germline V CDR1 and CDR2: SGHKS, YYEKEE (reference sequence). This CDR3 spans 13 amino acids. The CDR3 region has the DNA TGTGCCAGCAGCTTAAGGAGCACAGATACGCAGTATTTT. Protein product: CASSLRSTDTQYF.

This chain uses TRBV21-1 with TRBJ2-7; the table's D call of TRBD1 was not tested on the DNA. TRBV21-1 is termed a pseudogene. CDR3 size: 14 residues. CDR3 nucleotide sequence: TGTGCCAGCAGTCCCTGGGACACTACCTACGAGCAGTACTTC. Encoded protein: CASSPWDTTYEQYF.

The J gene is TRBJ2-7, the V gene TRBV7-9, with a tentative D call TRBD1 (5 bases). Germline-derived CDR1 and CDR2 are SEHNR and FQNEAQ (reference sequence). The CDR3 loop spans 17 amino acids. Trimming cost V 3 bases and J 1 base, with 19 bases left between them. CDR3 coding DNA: TGTGCCAGCAGCTTGGGGAACAGGCTGACTTATTCCTACGAGCAGTACTTC. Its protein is CASSLGNRLTYSYEQYF.